This T cell receptor (beta chain) was obtained from a study of breast tumors, draining lymph nodes, adjacent tissues (dated by TCRdb to 2016 to 2017). Looking at the study overall: The study compared TCR beta repertoires across tumor, adjacent nontumor tissue and axillary lymph nodes from breast cancer patients. The study was designed to assess the relationships and possible T-cell exchange between tumor, surrounding tissue and draining lymph node repertoires in human breast cancer.

General study outcomes and caveats: The conclusion that tumor T cells originate in lymph nodes was framed as consistent with a hypothesis rather than directly demonstrated. The data were considered consistent with the idea that most tumor T cells come from the lymph node and then expand in tumor tissue. In luminal-like breast cancer, tumor and nontumor tissue repertoires resembled each other significantly more than in basal-like breast cancer. Tumor T-cell repertoires showed less diversity than lymph node repertoires and more diversity than nontumor tissue repertoires, and tumor T-cell repertoires showed preferential V and J gene usage.

The CDR3 sequence runs 14 residues, both termini included. Based on the germline V gene, the CDR1 and CDR2 sequences are SGHVS and FQNEAQ. The sample was run on an Illumina HiSeq 2000. Multiplex PCR amplification was used to build the TCR beta chain libraries. High-throughput sequencing was used to analyze the amplified TCR beta chain products. TCRdb redid the processing of the public reads, applying fastp at Q25 and MiXCR, and retained in-frame beta chains. Here each entry gathers all rows of one CDR3 protein and keeps the most common genes and DNA. Within this sample are approximately 120,000 distinct CDR3 sequences, with 21% of them counted one time only. Over 2% of the sample rests with the top ten. The axillary draining lymph nodes of breast cancer patients were the source of the lymph node samples. The sample holds one count of this clonotype. Its cognate antigen has yet to be identified. The conserved phenylalanine or tryptophan normally closing the CDR3 is absent here, so this likely arose from a read error. It is unclear where the CDR3 begins or ends on the DNA, so no DNA is shown, and the CDR3 is as TCRdb lists it.

The sequence joins TRBV7-8 to TRBJ2-7; the D call in the table, TRBD2, was not verified against the DNA. This receptor was obtained from a female donor with breast cancer. Some clones in this sample may be carry-over from other donors' samples. The source material was axillary lymph node tissue. The CDR3 corresponds to CASSLPGLAGERYL.